The 12 T cell receptor beta chains listed next were all sequenced from one sample in a study of shared clonotypes between healthy human individuals (dated by TCRdb to the early 2020s). CD8 naive samples were obtained by positive selection for CCR7 among CD45RO-negative cells, yielding a CD45RA+CCR7+ population from which TemRA cells were excluded. Receptor libraries were prepared by the immunoSEQ multiplex PCR assay. The clones in this table, taken by TCRdb from immuneACCESS, are in-frame only. Not every clone is retained; where verified, under half of the shortfall comes from an unresolved V gene, and the cause of the rest is unknown. The sample profile shows some 2,100,000 clones; approximately 94% of them were found once. About 1.8% of the sample rests with the top ten. Source material: naive CD8+ T cells from PBMCs. Explained via the paper, the cell subset or site label denotes: CD45RA+CCR7+. These receptors originate from a man aged 18 to 30 in good health. Some clones in this sample may be carry-over from other donors' samples.

This clone has just one count. The rearrangement uses TRBV2 and TRBJ1-2; D possibly corresponds to TRBD1 (5 bases). The CDR3 runs to 15 residues. The germline gives CDR1 SNHLY, CDR2 FYNNEI. The V end lost 2 bases, the J end lost 2 bases, and 12 bases lay between the germline ends. The CDR3 loop is CASSEIGTANYGYTF. The CDR3 DNA sequence: TGTGCCAGCAGTGAAATTGGGACGGCGAACTATGGCTACACCTTC. The complete variable domain, with remaining parts taken from reference TRBV2 and TRBJ1-2, reads EPEVTQTPSHQVTQMGQEVILRCVPISNHLYFYWYRQILGQKVEFLVSFYNNEISEKSEIFDDQFSVERPDGSNFTLKIRSTKLEDSAMYFCASSEIGTANYGYTFGSGTRLTVV.

This chain joins TRBV19 and TRBJ2-1; D possibly corresponds to TRBD2 (6 bases). Between the trimmed V and J ends, which lost 4 bases and 1 base, there was a span of 14 bases. The CDR3 spans 16 residues. Germline CDR1 is LNHDA and CDR2 is SQIVND (reference sequence). The CDR3: CASSTGAGTSYNEQFF. The CDR3 DNA reads as TGTGCCAGTAGTACGGGCGCCGGGACTTCCTACAATGAGCAGTTCTTC.

This clone was seen a single time. The chain has TRBV27 and TRBJ2-3; 7 nucleotides agree with TRBD1. The CDR3 spans 15 residues. CDR1 and CDR2 from the germline V gene are MNHEY and SMNVEV (reference sequence). Trimming removed 7 bases from V and 3 bases from J; junction bases left unmatched: 10. In DNA, the CDR3 is TGTGCCAGCACTTCTGGGGACAGAGTTACAGATACGCAGTATTTT. Protein sequence: CASTSGDRVTDTQYF.

The chain links TRBV5-1 to TRBJ1-2; 7 bases are a match to TRBD1. V lost 4 bases to trimming and J lost 3 bases; unmatched junction nucleotides: 6. Germline assignment: CDR1 SGHRS and CDR2 YFSETQ. CDR3 size: 14 residues. Here the CDR3 reads CASSPGTAYYGYTF. DNA for the CDR3: TGCGCCAGCAGCCCCGGGACAGCTTACTATGGCTACACCTTC. The full variable domain, rest sourced from reference TRBV5-1 and TRBJ1-2, is KAGVTQTPRYLIKTRGQQVTLSCSPISGHRSVSWYQQTPGQGLQFLFEYFSETQRNKGNFPGRFSGRQFSNSRSEMNVSTLELGDSALYLCASSPGTAYYGYTFGSGTRLTVV.

V is TRBV6-1 and J is TRBJ2-7, with TRBD1 identical over 8 bases. The CDR3 loop spans 15 amino acids. Germline values: CDR1 MNHNS, CDR2 SASEGT. V trimming: 3 bases; J trimming: 6 bases; junction bases outside the gene matches: 10. This CDR3 is CASSDLTGASGEQYF. The DNA for the CDR3 is TGTGCCAGCAGTGACCTGACAGGGGCGTCGGGCGAGCAGTACTTC.

The chain couples TRBV4-1 to TRBJ1-1; D gene ambiguous. CDR1 MGHRA and CDR2 YSYEKL come from the germline V gene. The CDR3 runs to 17 residues. V dropped 2 bases and J dropped 0 bases, with 16 bases sitting between them. The CDR3 bases are TGCGCCAGCAGCCAACAACGTAGGTACGTATTGAACACTGAAGCTTTCTTT. Translation gives CASSQQRRYVLNTEAFF.

The chain links TRBV5-1 to TRBJ2-7; a weak D match, TRBD2 (5 bases). This CDR3 is built from 14 residues. CDR1 SGHRS and CDR2 YFSETQ come from the germline V gene. V shed 2 bases and J shed 4 bases, with 13 bases lying between them. The CDR3 bases are TGCGCCAGCAGCTTAGCCGGGGAAGATTACGAGCAGTACTTC. This encodes CASSLAGEDYEQYF.

This sequence joins TRBV5-5 and TRBJ2-7, with D uncertain. Germline lookup yields CDR1 SGHKS and CDR2 YYEKEE (reference sequence). Trimming shortened V by 0 bases and J by 5 bases, and 9 bases separated the two germline ends. The CDR3 consists of 13 residues. The CDR3 nucleotides read TGTGCCAGCAGCTTGGTGGCCCCCCACGAGCAGTACTTC. Its translation is CASSLVAPHEQYF. Based on the CDR3 plus reference TRBV5-5 and TRBJ2-7, the full variable domain is DAGVTQSPTHLIKTRGQQVTLRCSPISGHKSVSWYQQVLGQGPQFIFQYYEKEERGRGNFPDRFSARQFPNYSSELNVNALLLGDSALYLCASSLVAPHEQYFGPGTRLTVT.

The chain links TRBV5-1 to TRBJ2-1; TRBD2 matches at 7 bases. Trimming took 5 bases from V and 1 from J; bases not matched to a gene: 6. Germline CDR1 and CDR2: SGHRS and YFSETQ. This CDR3 region has 15 residues. CDR3 sequence: CASSRDYLSYNEQFF. The CDR3 DNA sequence: TGCGCCAGCAGTCGGGACTATCTATCCTACAATGAGCAGTTCTTC.

The chain joins TRBV5-6 to TRBJ2-5, with D unresolved. Trimming shortened V by 1 base and J by 5 bases, and 12 bases separated the two germline ends. CDR1 is SGHDT and CDR2 is YYEEEE in the germline V gene. CDR3 length: 14 residues. CDR3 sequence: CASSLSRVRETQYF. The CDR3 DNA reads as TGTGCCAGCAGCTTGTCCCGGGTTCGGGAGACCCAGTACTTC.

This clone was seen once. This chain connects TRBV19 to TRBJ2-1, with D unresolved. Germline V lookup: CDR1 LNHDA, CDR2 SQIVND (reference sequence). The CDR3 totals 14 residues. Trimming cost V 7 bases and J 0 bases, with 10 bases left between them. CDR3 sequence: CASKIVSSYNEQFF. The CDR3 DNA follows: TGTGCCAGTAAAATAGTGAGCTCCTACAATGAGCAGTTCTTC.

This clone was observed a few times. This chain joins TRBV5-1 and TRBJ1-5; TRBD1 might be the D (5 bases). V shed 5 bases and J shed 2 bases, with 8 bases lying between them. The CDR3 has 13 residues. Looked up from germline, CDR1 is SGHRS and CDR2 is YFSETQ. CDR3 region: CASRGEGNQPQHF. The CDR3 DNA follows: TGCGCCAGCAGGGGGGAGGGCAATCAGCCCCAGCATTTT.